The 30 T cell receptor beta chains listed next were all sequenced from one sample in a study of CD8+ T cells in alopecia areata. Treatment specified: oral pan-JAK inhibitor, 5-10 mg twice daily. Following extraction, RNA underwent reverse transcription to cDNA, which served as the sequencing template. Using immunoSEQ multiplex PCR, the repertoire was profiled, and TCRdb retains in-frame clones only, with some absent. The table records about 210,000 clones, over 60% of them present only once. Sequencing used CD4+ T cells sorted from blood, obtained at week 4, from a patient treated with tofacitinib. These TCRs come from a human donor with alopecia areata.

The CDR3 here is CASSQDWQVNTEAFF. The CDR3 region has the DNA TGTGCCAGCAGCCAAGATTGGCAGGTTAACACTGAAGCTTTCTTT. The genes are TRBV4-2 and TRBJ1-1, with D unclear. The ends were cut back, 0 bases at V and 2 bases at J, with 10 bases in the middle. The CDR3 loop spans 15 amino acids. CDR1 is LGHNA and CDR2 is YNFKEQ in the germline V gene.

In this sample, this clone turned up a few times. The chain couples TRBV29-1 to TRBJ1-2, with TRBD1 matching over 7 bases. Per germline, CDR1 SQVTM and CDR2 ANQGSEA. The V segment lost 4 bases and the J segment 5 bases; nucleotides outside the gene matches: 10. This CDR3 has 14 residues. The CDR3 sequence: CSVVYRDSIYGYTF. The CDR3 DNA is TGCAGCGTTGTTTACCGGGACAGCATATATGGCTACACCTTC.

This chain joins TRBV6-1 and TRBJ1-2; D uncertain. V was clipped by 2 bases and J by 2 bases, with 9 bases between them. The V gene's germline CDR1 is MNHNS and CDR2 SASEGT. The CDR3 covers 14 residues. As DNA, the CDR3 is TGTGCCAGCAGTGAATATGAGGGAAACTATGGCTACACCTTC. This sequence encodes CASSEYEGNYGYTF.

CDR3 sequence reads: CASSIPSQPQHF. Written as DNA, the CDR3 is TGTGCCAGTAGTATTCCCAGCCAGCCCCAGCATTTT. The chain is built from TRBV19 and TRBJ1-5; D unresolved. This CDR3 is 12 amino acids long. Germline assignment: CDR1 LNHDA and CDR2 SQIVND (reference sequence). V shed 3 bases and J shed 7 bases, with 7 bases lying between them.

This chain joins TRBV30 and TRBJ1-2; D is uncertain. Germline V gene data show CDR1 as GTSNPN and CDR2 as SVGIG (reference sequence). The CDR3 extends over 13 amino acids. Trimming took 4 bases from V and 1 from J, leaving 10 bases between them. The CDR3 DNA reads TGTGCCTGGACGGTTCTCAGTAACTATGGCTACACCTTC. It yields the protein CAWTVLSNYGYTF. The full variable domain, in which reference TRBV30 and TRBJ1-2 provide the parts outside the CDR3, is SQTIHQWPATLVQPVGSPLSLECTVEGTSNPNLYWYRQAAGRGLQLLFYSVGIGQISSEVPQNLSASRPQDRQFILSSKKLLLSDSGFYLCAWTVLSNYGYTFGSGTRLTVV.

V and J are TRBV7-2 and TRBJ2-1; TRBD1 matches 8 bases. With V trimmed by 4 bases and J by 1 base, 6 bases remained unmatched. The CDR3 is 16 residues long. Germline values: CDR1 SGHTA, CDR2 FQGNSA. The CDR3, as DNA: TGTGCCAGCAGCTACCACAGGGGGAAGTCCTACAATGAGCAGTTCTTC. Its translation: CASSYHRGKSYNEQFF.

V and J are TRBV6-5 and TRBJ2-7, with 7 bases fitting TRBD2. Germline trimming cut 2 bases from V and 3 bases from J; bases unmatched to any gene: 7. CDR1 MNHEY and CDR2 SVGAGI come from the germline V gene. The CDR3 totals 15 residues. This CDR3 is CASSYSGGGRYEQYF. CDR3 nucleotide sequence: TGTGCCAGCAGTTACAGTGGCGGGGGACGCTACGAGCAGTACTTC.

The J gene is TRBJ1-1, the V gene TRBV4-3; D call uncertain. This CDR3 is 12 amino acids long. V was shortened by 4 bases and J by 1 base, with 4 bases between the two germline ends. The germline V gene has CDR1 LGHNA and CDR2 YSLEER. CDR3 nucleotides: TGCGCCAGCAGCCTGTCGAACACTGAAGCTTTCTTT. Translation gives CASSLSNTEAFF.

The table lists this clone with a few counts. Other DNA sequences of this sample code for an identical CDR3. This rearrangement joins TRBV6-5 to TRBJ1-1; the D gene is possibly TRBD1 (5 bases). V lost 2 bases, J lost 1 base, and 8 bases lay in between. In germline, CDR1 is MNHEY, CDR2 SVGAGI. CDR3 length: 14 residues. The CDR3: CASSYLDRNTEAFF. For the CDR3, the DNA is TGTGCCAGCAGTTACCTAGACAGGAACACTGAAGCTTTCTTT.

The chain uses TRBV11-2 and TRBJ1-6; tentative D call: TRBD1 (6 bases). Germline V gene data show CDR1 as SGHAT and CDR2 as FQNNGV. V lost 1 base, J lost 13 bases, and 17 bases lay in between. The CDR3 loop spans 15 amino acids. The CDR3 bases are TGTGCCAGCAGCTTAGGGGGGCAAGGGGGGATTCCCCTCCACTTT. Translating gives CASSLGGQGGIPLHF.

This chain uses TRBV30 with TRBJ2-1; 9 bases align to TRBD2. Trimming at V came to 3 bases and at J to 4 bases, leaving 7 bases not matched to a gene. The CDR3 spans 15 residues. The germline V gene encodes CDR1 GTSNPN and CDR2 SVGIG (reference sequence). This CDR3 reads CAWRISGGAYNEQFF. Here the CDR3 DNA reads TGTGCCTGGAGGATTAGCGGGGGTGCGTACAATGAGCAGTTCTTC.

The rearrangement joins TRBV5-1 to TRBJ1-6; 8 bases line up with TRBD1. Germline CDR1 and CDR2: SGHRS and YFSETQ. The CDR3 is 16 amino acids. After removal of 2 bases from V and 7 bases from J, the junction contained 8 bases not matched to a gene. This CDR3 is CASSFDGTGGNSPLHF. The CDR3 coding sequence is TGCGCCAGCAGCTTTGACGGGACAGGCGGCAATTCACCCCTCCACTTT.

The genes are TRBV10-3 and TRBJ2-7; D is uncertain. This CDR3 region has 11 residues. Germline CDR1 is ENHRY and CDR2 is SYGVKD. Between the trimmed V and J ends, which lost 6 bases and 5 bases, there was a span of 8 bases. The CDR3 region has the DNA TGTGCCATCAGCCCAGACAACGAGCAGTACTTC. Translated: CAISPDNEQYF.

The rearrangement links TRBV28 to TRBJ1-1; D is unclear. The ends were cut back, 2 bases at V and 5 bases at J, with 6 bases in the middle. Per the germline V gene, CDR1 is MDHEN and CDR2 is SYDVKM. The length of the CDR3 is 12 residues. The chain's CDR3 is CASSLMGTEAFF. CDR3 DNA sequence: TGTGCCAGCAGTTTAATGGGGACTGAAGCTTTCTTT.

About this clone itself: The sample carries other DNA sequences with the same CDR3. The rearrangement links TRBV15 to TRBJ1-3, with TRBD1 matching 7 bases. Germline CDR1 is LNHNV and CDR2 is YYDKDF (reference sequence). Trimming took 4 bases from V and 1 from J; bases not matched to a gene: 10. The CDR3 covers 17 residues. The CDR3 loop is CATSNRDRAFSGNTIYF. CDR3 nucleotide sequence: TGTGCCACCAGCAACCGAGACAGGGCCTTTTCTGGAAACACCATATATTTT.

The chain uses TRBV6-6 and TRBJ2-5, with no clear D. Germline CDR1 is MNHNY and CDR2 is SVGAGI (reference sequence). V was trimmed by 5 bases and J by 5 bases, leaving 15 bases between them. This CDR3 region has 14 residues. CDR3 amino acids: CASSPSLGWETQYF. The CDR3 nucleotides are TGTGCCAGCAGTCCATCCCTCGGGTGGGAGACCCAGTACTTC.

This clone has only a few counts. V gene TRBV27 combines with J gene TRBJ1-1; 10 nucleotides agree with TRBD1. CDR1 and CDR2 from the germline V gene are MNHEY and SMNVEV (reference sequence). This CDR3 is built from 13 residues. V trimming: 5 bases; J trimming: 4 bases; junction bases outside the gene matches: 1. This CDR3 reads CASSRTGGTEAFF. The CDR3 DNA is TGTGCCAGCAGTCGGACAGGGGGCACTGAAGCTTTCTTT.

This clone was seen a handful of times. The gene calls are TRBV2 and TRBJ1-2; D not certain. Trimming removed 6 bases from V and 0 bases from J, with 17 bases in between. Looked up from germline, CDR1 is SNHLY and CDR2 is FYNNEI. The length of the CDR3 is 16 residues. The DNA of the CDR3 is TGTGCCAGCAGCGAAACCGGCGCAGATACTAACTATGGCTACACCTTC. As protein: CASSETGADTNYGYTF.

J is TRBJ1-5 and V is TRBV30; D may be TRBD1 (5 bases). Germline CDR1 and CDR2: GTSNPN and SVGIG (reference sequence). The V end was cut by 2 bases, the J end by 7 bases, with 18 bases between. CDR3 size: 15 residues. The CDR3 is CAWSRDSSRGQPQHF. Here the CDR3 DNA reads TGTGCCTGGAGTCGTGACAGTTCCCGGGGCCAGCCCCAGCATTTT.

V and J are TRBV28 and TRBJ1-2; D is uncertain. V shed 7 bases and J shed 6 bases, with 12 bases lying between them. This CDR3 is built from 12 residues. Germline-derived CDR1 and CDR2 are MDHEN and SYDVKM. The CDR3 DNA reads as TGTGCCAGCACCCGGACCGCTGATGGCTACACCTTC. Encoded protein: CASTRTADGYTF.

V usage is TRBV29-1 and J usage is TRBJ1-5, with D hard to call. From germline, CDR1 is SQVTM and CDR2 ANQGSEA. The CDR3 is made up of 13 amino acids. V dropped 0 bases and J dropped 3 bases, with 6 bases sitting between them. The CDR3 loop is CSVEEEANQPQHF. CDR3 bases: TGCAGCGTTGAAGAGGAGGCCAATCAGCCCCAGCATTTT.

The rearrangement joins TRBV11-3 to TRBJ1-1, with D unclear. CDR1 and CDR2 (germline): SGHNT, YENEEA. Between the trimmed V and J ends, which lost 1 base and 3 bases, there was a span of 15 bases. The CDR3 consists of 16 residues. The CDR3 loop reads CASSLVGRDWDTEAFF. The CDR3 DNA follows: TGTGCCAGCAGCTTAGTGGGAAGGGATTGGGACACTGAAGCTTTCTTT.

The chain joins TRBV5-4 to TRBJ2-3; TRBD2 matches 12 bases. Per germline, CDR1 SGHNT and CDR2 YYREEE (reference sequence). After removal of 4 bases from V and 5 bases from J, the junction contained 8 bases not matched to a gene. The CDR3 extends over 16 amino acids. In nucleotides, the CDR3 is TGTGCCAGCAGCGACCGGACTAGCGGGGCTGGAGATACGCAGTATTTT. Protein sequence: CASSDRTSGAGDTQYF.

This chain uses TRBV2 with TRBJ1-2; no definite D call. Trimming removed 9 bases from V and 4 bases from J, with 9 bases in between. Germline loops: CDR1 SNHLY, CDR2 FYNNEI. The CDR3 spans 11 residues. As DNA, the CDR3 is TGTGCCAGTTGGGGTGGCTATGGCTACACCTTC. Its protein is CASWGGYGYTF.

V usage is TRBV30 and J usage is TRBJ2-7; possibly TRBD2 for D (6 bases). Between the trimmed V and J ends, which lost 5 bases and 0 bases, there was a span of 14 bases. The CDR3 length is 14 residues. The germline V gene encodes CDR1 GTSNPN and CDR2 SVGIG (reference sequence). The chain's CDR3 is CAWQTRISSYEQYF. As DNA, the CDR3 is TGTGCCTGGCAGACTAGAATCAGCTCCTACGAGCAGTACTTC.

The rearrangement joins TRBV30 to TRBJ1-4; D gene uncertain. CDR3 length equals 11 residues. V lost 2 bases and J 11 bases, leaving 9 bases between the germline ends. Germline loops: CDR1 GTSNPN, CDR2 SVGIG (reference sequence). In DNA, the CDR3 is TGTGCCTGGAGTTCCGGGCCCAAACTGTTTTTT. It yields the protein CAWSSGPKLFF.

This clone came up once. J is TRBJ1-2 and V is TRBV2; D is uncertain. The V and J ends lost 1 base and 4 bases respectively, with 7 bases between them. The CDR3 loop spans 13 amino acids. CDR1 is SNHLY, CDR2 FYNNEI, per germline. CDR3 loop: CASSEGTLYGYTF. The CDR3 DNA is TGTGCCAGCAGTGAAGGGACCCTCTATGGCTACACCTTC.

V is TRBV9 and J is TRBJ2-4; D tentatively reads TRBD1 or TRBD2 (5 bases each). Germline CDR1 reads SGDLS; CDR2 reads YYNGEE. CDR3 length: 13 amino acids. Trimming removed 0 bases from V and 6 bases from J, with 7 bases in between. CDR3 residues: CASSVAGGNIQYF. DNA of the CDR3: TGTGCCAGCAGCGTAGCTGGGGGAAACATTCAGTACTTC.

The CDR3 bases are TGTGCCAGCAGTTTTCCAGCCAGCGAATGCTCCTACGAGCAGTACTTC. This gives the protein CASSFPASECSYEQYF. The genes are TRBV27 and TRBJ2-7; no firm D call. Germline V gene data show CDR1 as MNHEY and CDR2 as SMNVEV (reference sequence). The length of the CDR3 is 16 residues. Between the trimmed V and J ends, which lost 3 bases and 0 bases, there was a span of 15 bases.

The chain carries TRBV29-1 and TRBJ2-3, with 7 bases that match TRBD1. After removal of 7 bases from V and 1 base from J, the junction contained 8 bases not matched to a gene. Germline CDR1 and CDR2: SQVTM and ANQGSEA. This CDR3 spans 14 amino acids. The CDR3 region is CSGGITGGTDTQYF. In DNA, the CDR3 is TGCAGCGGTGGTATTACAGGGGGCACAGATACGCAGTATTTT.